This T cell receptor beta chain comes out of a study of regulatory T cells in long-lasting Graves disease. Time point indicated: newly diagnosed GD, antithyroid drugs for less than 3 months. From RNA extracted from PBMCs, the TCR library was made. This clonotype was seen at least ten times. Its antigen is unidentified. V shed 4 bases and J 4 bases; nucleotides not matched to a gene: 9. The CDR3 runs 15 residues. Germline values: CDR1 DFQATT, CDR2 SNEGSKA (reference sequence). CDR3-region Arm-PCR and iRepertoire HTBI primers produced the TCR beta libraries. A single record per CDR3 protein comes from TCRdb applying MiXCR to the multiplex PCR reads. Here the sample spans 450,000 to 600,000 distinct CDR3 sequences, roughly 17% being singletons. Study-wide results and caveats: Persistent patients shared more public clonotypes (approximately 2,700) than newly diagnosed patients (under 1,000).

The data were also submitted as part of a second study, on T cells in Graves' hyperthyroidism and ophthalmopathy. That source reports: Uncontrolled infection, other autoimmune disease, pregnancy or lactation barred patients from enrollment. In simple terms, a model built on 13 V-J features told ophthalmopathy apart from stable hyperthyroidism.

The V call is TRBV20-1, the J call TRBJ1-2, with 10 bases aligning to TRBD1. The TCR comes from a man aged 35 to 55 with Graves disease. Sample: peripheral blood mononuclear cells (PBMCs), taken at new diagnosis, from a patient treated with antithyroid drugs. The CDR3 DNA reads TGCAGTGCTATTACCCCGGGACAGGGGTCCTATGGCTACACCTTC. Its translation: CSAITPGQGSYGYTF.